These T cell receptor beta chains were read from a single sample in a study of naive and memory T cell subsets. TCRdb reprocessed the 5' RACE reads with MiXCR, giving one entry per CDR3 protein. The repertoire holds tens of thousands of distinct CDR3 sequences, with less than 10% as singletons. Source of these receptors: a female donor in good health. CDR3s include the opening cysteine and the closing phenylalanine or tryptophan. D genes are given only for firm matches. A row's size may be missing; if present it is once, few, many or a size class.

J	V	D	size	CDR3	DNA
TRBJ2-2	TRBV19	NA	few	CASSIEGDTGELFF	TGTGCCAGTAGTATAGAAGGTGACACCGGGGAGCTGTTTTTT
TRBJ2-5	TRBV18	NA	few	CASSPTETQYF	TGTGCCAGCTCACCAACCGAGACCCAGTACTTC
TRBJ1-1	TRBV7-3	NA	NA	CASSVGWGTEAFF	TGTGCCAGCAGCGTGGGCTGGGGCACTGAAGCTTTCTTT
TRBJ1-1	TRBV20-1	TRBD1	many	CSAKYGTANTEAFF	TGCAGTGCCAAGTACGGGACAGCGAACACTGAAGCTTTCTTT
TRBJ2-7	TRBV5-1	TRBD2	NA	CASSSGLAGPYEQYF	TGCGCCAGCAGCTCCGGACTAGCGGGGCCCTACGAGCAGTACTTC
TRBJ2-7	TRBV29-1	NA	many	CSVTRGSYEQYF	TGCAGCGTTACGCGGGGTTCCTACGAGCAGTACTTC
TRBJ1-1	TRBV2	NA	many	CASSEGVASLGTEAFF	TGTGCCAGCAGTGAGGGAGTCGCCAGTTTAGGGACTGAAGCTTTCTTT
TRBJ1-1	TRBV12-3/TRBV12-4	NA	NA	CASSLAQQTTEAFF	TGTGCCAGCAGTTTAGCGCAACAGACCACTGAAGCTTTCTTT
TRBJ2-7	TRBV5-4	TRBD1	few	CASSTGTAFSYEQYF	TGTGCCAGCAGCACCGGGACAGCGTTCTCCTACGAGCAGTACTTC
TRBJ1-5	TRBV20-1	TRBD1	many	CSAKGTGWSNQPQHF	TGCAGTGCTAAAGGGACAGGGTGGAGCAATCAGCCCCAGCATTTT
TRBJ1-1	TRBV5-1	NA	NA	CASSLAVTANTEAFF	TGCGCCAGCAGCTTGGCCGTGACAGCGAACACTGAAGCTTTCTTT
TRBJ1-2	TRBV3-1	NA	many	CASSQDLGRSGYTF	TGTGCCAGCAGCCAAGATTTGGGGCGTAGTGGCTACACCTTC
TRBJ2-6	TRBV3-1	NA	NA	CASSQAEVYSGANVLTF	TGTGCCAGCAGCCAAGCAGAAGTTTACTCTGGGGCCAACGTCCTGACTTTC
TRBJ2-7	TRBV6-6	NA	NA	CASSYSGRDYEQYF	TGTGCCAGCAGTTACTCCGGCAGGGACTACGAGCAGTACTTC
TRBJ2-7	TRBV28	TRBD2	few	CASRGTSGTGEQYF	TGTGCCAGCAGAGGGACTAGCGGGACCGGGGAGCAGTACTTC
TRBJ1-2	TRBV3-1	NA	few	CASSQVPAYGYTF	TGTGCCAGCAGCCAAGTGCCAGCCTATGGCTACACCTTC
TRBJ1-2	TRBV3-1	NA	many	CASSQTDIYNYGYTF	TGTGCCAGCAGCCAAACCGACATCTATAACTATGGCTACACCTTC
TRBJ2-5	TRBV6-2/TRBV6-3	TRBD2	NA	CASGVAGEGETQYF	TGTGCCAGCGGAGTAGCGGGAGAAGGAGAGACCCAGTACTTC
TRBJ2-3	TRBV7-9	TRBD1	NA	CASSLPTDRSTSTDTQYF	TGTGCCAGCAGCTTACCGACGGACAGGTCAACTAGCACAGATACGCAGTATTTT
TRBJ2-1	TRBV7-3	NA	many	CASSRSGDSYNEQFF	TGTGCCAGCAGCCGAAGTGGGGACTCCTACAATGAGCAGTTCTTC
TRBJ2-1	TRBV13	TRBD2	many	CASSLLAGVRNEQFF	TGTGCCAGCAGCTTACTGGCGGGAGTTCGGAATGAGCAGTTCTTC